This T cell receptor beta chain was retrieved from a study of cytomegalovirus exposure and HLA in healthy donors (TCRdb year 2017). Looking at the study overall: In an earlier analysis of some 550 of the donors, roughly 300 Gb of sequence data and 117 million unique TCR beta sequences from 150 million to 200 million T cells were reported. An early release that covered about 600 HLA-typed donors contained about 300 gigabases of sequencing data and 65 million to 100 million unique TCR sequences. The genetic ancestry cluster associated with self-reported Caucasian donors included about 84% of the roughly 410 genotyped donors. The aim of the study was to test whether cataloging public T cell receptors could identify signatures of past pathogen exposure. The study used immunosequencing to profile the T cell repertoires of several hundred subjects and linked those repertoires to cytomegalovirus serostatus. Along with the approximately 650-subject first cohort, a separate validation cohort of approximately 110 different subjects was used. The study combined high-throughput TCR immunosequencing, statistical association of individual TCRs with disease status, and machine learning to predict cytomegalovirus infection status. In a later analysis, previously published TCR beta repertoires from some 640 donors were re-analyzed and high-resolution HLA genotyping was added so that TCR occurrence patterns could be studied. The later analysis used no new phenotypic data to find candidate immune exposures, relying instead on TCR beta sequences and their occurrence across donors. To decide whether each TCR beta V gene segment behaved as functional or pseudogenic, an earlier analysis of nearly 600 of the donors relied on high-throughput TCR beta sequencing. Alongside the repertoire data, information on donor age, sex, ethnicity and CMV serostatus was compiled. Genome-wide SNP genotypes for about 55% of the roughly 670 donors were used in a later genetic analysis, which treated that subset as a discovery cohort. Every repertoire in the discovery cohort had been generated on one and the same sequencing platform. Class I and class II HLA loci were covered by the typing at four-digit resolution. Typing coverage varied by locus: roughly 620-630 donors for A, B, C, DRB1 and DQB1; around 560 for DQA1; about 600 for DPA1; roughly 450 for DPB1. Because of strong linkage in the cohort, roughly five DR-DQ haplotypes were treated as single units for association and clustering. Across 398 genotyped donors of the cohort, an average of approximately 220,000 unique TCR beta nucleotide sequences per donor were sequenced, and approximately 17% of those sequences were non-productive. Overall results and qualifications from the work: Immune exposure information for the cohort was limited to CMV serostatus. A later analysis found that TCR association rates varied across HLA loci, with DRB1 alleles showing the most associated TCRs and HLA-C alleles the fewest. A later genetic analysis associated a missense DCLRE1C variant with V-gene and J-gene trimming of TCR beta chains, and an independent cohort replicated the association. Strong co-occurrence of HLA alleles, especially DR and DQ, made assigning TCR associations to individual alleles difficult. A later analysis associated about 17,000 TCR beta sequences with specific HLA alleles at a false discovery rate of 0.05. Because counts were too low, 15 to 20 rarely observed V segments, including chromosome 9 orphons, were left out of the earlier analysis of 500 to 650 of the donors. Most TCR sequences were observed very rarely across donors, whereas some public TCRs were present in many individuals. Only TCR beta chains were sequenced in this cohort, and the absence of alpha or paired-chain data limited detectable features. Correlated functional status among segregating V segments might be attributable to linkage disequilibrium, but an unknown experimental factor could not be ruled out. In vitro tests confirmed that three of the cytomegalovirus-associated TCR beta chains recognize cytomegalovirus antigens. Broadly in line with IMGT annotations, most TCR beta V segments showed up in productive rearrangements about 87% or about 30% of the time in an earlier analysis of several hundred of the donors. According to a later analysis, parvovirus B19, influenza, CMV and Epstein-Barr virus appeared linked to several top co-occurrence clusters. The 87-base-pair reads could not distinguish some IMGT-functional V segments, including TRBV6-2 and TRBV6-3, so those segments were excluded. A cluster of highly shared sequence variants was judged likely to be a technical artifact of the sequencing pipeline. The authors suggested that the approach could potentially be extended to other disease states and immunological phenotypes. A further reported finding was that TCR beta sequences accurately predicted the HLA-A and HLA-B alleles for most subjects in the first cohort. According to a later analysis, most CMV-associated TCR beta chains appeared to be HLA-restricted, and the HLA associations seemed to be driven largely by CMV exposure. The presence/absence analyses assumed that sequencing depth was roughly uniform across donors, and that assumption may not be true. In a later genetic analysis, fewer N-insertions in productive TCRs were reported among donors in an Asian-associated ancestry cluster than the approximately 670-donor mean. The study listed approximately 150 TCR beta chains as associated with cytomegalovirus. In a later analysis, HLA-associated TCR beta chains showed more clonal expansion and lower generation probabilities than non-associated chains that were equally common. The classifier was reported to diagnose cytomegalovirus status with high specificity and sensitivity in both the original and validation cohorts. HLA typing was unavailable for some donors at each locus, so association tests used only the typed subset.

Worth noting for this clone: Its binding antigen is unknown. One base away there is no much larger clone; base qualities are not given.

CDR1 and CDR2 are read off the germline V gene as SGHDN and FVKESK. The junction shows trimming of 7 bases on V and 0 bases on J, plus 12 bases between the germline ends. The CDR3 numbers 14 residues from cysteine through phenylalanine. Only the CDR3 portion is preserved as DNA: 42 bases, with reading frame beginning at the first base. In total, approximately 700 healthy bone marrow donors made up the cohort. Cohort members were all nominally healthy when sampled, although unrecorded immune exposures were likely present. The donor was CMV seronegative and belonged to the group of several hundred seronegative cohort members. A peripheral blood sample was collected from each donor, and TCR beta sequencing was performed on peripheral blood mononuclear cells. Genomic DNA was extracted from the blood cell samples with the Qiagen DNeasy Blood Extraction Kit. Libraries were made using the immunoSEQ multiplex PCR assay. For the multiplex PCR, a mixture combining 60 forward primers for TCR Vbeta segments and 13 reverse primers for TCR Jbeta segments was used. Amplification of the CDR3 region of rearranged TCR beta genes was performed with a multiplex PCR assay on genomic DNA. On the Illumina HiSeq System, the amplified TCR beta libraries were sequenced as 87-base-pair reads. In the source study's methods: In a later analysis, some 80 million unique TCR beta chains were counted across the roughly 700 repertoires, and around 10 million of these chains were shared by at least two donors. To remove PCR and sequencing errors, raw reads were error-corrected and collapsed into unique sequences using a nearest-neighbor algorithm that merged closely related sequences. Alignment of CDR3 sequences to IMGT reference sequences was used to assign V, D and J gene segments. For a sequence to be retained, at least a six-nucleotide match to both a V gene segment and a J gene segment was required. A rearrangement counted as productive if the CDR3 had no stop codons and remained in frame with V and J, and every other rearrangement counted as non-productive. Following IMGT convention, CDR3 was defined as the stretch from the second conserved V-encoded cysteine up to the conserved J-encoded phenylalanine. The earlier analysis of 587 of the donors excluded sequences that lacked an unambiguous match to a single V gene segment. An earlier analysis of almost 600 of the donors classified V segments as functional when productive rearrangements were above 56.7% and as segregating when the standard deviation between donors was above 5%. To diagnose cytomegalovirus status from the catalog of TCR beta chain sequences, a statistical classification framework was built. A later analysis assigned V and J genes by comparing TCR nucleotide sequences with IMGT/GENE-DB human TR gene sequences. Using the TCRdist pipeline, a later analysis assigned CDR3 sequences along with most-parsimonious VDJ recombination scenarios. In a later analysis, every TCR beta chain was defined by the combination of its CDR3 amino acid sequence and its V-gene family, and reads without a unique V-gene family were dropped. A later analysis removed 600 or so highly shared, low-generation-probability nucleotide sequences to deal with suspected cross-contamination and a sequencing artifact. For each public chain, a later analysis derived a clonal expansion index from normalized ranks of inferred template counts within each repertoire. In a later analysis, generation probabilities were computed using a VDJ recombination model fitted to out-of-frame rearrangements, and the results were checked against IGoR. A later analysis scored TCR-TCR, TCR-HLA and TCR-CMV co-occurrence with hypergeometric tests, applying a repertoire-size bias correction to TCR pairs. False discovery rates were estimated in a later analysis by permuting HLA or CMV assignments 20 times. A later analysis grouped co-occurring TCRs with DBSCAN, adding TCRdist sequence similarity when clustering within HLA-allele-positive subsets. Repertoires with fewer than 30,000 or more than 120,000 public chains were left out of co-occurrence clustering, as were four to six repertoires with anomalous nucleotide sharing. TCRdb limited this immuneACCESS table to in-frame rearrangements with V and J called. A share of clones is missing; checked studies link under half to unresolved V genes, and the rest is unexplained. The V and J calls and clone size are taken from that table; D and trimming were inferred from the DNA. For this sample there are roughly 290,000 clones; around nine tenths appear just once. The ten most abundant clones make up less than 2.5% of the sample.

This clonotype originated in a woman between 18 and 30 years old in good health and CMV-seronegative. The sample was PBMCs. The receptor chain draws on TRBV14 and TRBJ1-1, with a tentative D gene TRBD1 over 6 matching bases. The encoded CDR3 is CASKLDRLNTEAFF. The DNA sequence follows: TGTGCCAGCAAACTGGACAGATTGAACACTGAAGCTTTCTTT.